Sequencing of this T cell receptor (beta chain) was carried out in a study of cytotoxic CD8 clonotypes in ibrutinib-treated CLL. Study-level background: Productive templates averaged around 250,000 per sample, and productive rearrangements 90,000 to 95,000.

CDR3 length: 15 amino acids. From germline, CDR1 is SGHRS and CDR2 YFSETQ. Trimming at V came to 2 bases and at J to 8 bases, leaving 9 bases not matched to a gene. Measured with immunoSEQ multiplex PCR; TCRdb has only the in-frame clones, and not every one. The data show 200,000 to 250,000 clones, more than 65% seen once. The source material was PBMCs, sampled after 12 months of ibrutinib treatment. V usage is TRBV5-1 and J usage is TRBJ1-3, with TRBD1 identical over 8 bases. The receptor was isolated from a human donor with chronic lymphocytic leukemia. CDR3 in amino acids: CASSFGQGGLDTIYF. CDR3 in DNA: TGCGCCAGCAGCTTTGGACAGGGAGGGTTGGACACCATATATTTT.